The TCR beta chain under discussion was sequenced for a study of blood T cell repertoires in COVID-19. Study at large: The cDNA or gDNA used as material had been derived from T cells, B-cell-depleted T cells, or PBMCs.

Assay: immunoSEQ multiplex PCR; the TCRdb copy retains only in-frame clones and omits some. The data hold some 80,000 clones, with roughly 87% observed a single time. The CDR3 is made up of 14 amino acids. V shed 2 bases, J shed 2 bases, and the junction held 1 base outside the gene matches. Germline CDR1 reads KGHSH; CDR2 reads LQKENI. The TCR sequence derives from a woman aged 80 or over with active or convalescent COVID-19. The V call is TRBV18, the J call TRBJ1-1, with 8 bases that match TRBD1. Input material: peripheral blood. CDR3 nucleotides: TGTGCCAGCTCACCAGGACAGGGTAACACTGAAGCTTTCTTT. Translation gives CASSPGQGNTEAFF. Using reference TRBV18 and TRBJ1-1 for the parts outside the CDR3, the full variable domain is NAGVMQNPRHLVRRRGQEARLRCSPMKGHSHVYWYRQLPEEGLKFMVYLQKENIIDESGMPKERFSAEFPKEGPSILRIQQVVRGDSAAYFCASSPGQGNTEAFFGQGTRLTVV.